This T cell receptor (beta chain) is from a study of blood T cell repertoires in COVID-19. At the level of the study: Whether acute or convalescent, the COVID-19 samples came from the United States, Italy and Spain.

Generated by immunoSEQ multiplex PCR, the TCRdb table keeps only in-frame clones and is missing some. The table records more than 300,000 clones, 80% to 95% of them present only once. Sample: PBMCs or T cells enriched from blood (not recorded which). This sequence was found in a woman aged 35 to 49 who had been exposed to COVID-19.

The CDR3 coding sequence is TGTGCCACCACGAACAGGAACACCGGGGAGCTGTTTTTT. Residues: CATTNRNTGELFF. V is TRBV19 and J is TRBJ2-2, with D unclear. Germline CDR1 reads LNHDA; CDR2 reads SQIVND (reference sequence). V was pared by 10 bases and J by 1 base, with 10 bases between. This CDR3 has 13 residues.